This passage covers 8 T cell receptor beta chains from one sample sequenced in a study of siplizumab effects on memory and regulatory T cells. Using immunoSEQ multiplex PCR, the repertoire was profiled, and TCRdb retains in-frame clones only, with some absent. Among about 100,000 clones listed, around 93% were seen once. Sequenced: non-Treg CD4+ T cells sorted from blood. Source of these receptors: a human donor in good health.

CDR3 loop: CASSFPIGGTDTQYF. The CDR3 coding sequence is TGTGCCAGCAGCTTCCCGATAGGCGGCACAGATACGCAGTATTTT. V usage is TRBV11-3 and J usage is TRBJ2-3, with no clear D. The length of the CDR3 is 15 residues. Germline values: CDR1 SGHNT, CDR2 YENEEA. V was cut by 3 bases and J by 1 base, with 11 bases left in between.

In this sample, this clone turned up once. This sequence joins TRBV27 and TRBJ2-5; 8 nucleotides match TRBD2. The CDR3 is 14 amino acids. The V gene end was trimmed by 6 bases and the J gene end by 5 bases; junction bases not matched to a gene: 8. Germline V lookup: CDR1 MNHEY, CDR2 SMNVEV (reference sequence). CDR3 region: CASSTRGTRETQYF. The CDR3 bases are TGTGCCAGCAGCACCAGAGGGACTAGGGAGACCCAGTACTTC.

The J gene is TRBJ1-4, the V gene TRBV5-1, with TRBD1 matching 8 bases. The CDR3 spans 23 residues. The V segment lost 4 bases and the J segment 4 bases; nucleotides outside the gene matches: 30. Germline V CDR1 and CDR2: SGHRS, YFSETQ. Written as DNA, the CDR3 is TGCGCCAGCAGCACGTCGACAGGGGTTGGGCTCCCCAGCGAGAGGCTAGGTAATGAAAAACTGTTTTTT. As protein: CASSTSTGVGLPSERLGNEKLFF.

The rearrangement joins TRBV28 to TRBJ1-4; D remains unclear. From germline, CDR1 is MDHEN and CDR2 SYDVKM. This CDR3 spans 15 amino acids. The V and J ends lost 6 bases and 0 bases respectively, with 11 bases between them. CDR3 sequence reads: CASSSARATNEKLFF. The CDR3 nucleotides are TGTGCCAGCAGCTCGGCAAGGGCAACTAATGAAAAACTGTTTTTT.

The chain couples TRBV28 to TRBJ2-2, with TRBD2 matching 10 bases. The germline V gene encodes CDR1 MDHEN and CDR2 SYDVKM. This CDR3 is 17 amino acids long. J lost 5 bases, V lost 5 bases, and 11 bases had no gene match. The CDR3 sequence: CASSAASGRDWTGELFF. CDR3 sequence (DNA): TGTGCCAGCAGTGCCGCGAGCGGGAGGGATTGGACCGGGGAGCTGTTTTTT.

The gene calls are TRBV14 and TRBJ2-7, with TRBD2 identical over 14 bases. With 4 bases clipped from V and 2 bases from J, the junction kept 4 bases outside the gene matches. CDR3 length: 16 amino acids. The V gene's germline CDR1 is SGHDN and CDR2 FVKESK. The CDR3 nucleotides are TGTGCCAGCAGCCGCGGACTAGCGGGAGGAACCTACGAGCAGTACTTC. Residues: CASSRGLAGGTYEQYF.

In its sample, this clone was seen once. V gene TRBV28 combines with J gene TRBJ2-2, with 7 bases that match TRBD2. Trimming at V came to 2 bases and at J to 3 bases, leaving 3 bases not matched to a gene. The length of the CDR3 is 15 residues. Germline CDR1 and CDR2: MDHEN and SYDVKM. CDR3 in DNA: TGTGCCAGCAGTTTAGAGGCGGGAGACACCGGGGAGCTGTTTTTT. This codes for CASSLEAGDTGELFF.

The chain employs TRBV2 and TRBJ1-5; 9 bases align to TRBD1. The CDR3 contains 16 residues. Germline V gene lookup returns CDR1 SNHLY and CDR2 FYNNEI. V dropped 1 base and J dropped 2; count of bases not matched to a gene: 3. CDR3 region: CASSEGGTGRNQPQHF. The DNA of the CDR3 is TGTGCCAGCAGTGAAGGAGGGACAGGGCGCAATCAGCCCCAGCATTTT.